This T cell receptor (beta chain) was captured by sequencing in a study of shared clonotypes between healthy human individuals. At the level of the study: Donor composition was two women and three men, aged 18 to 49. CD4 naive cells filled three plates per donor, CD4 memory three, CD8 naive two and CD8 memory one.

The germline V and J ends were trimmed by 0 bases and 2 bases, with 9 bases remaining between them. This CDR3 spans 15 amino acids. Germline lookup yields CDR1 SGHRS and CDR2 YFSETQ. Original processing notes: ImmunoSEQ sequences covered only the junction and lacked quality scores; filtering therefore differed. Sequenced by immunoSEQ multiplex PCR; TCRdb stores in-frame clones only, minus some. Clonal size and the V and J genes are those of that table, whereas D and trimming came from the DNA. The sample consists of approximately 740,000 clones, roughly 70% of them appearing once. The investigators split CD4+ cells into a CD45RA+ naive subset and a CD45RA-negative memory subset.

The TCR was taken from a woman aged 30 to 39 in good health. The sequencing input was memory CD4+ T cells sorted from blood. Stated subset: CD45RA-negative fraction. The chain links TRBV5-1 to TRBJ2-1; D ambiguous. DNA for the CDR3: TGCGCCAGCAGCTTGGCCCGGCGAGCCTACAATGAGCAGTTCTTC. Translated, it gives CASSLARRAYNEQFF. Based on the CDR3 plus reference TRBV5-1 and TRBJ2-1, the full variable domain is KAGVTQTPRYLIKTRGQQVTLSCSPISGHRSVSWYQQTPGQGLQFLFEYFSETQRNKGNFPGRFSGRQFSNSRSEMNVSTLELGDSALYLCASSLARRAYNEQFFGPGTRLTVL.